The rows below give T cell receptor beta chains drawn from one sample of a study of blood T cell repertoires in COVID-19. The method was immunoSEQ multiplex PCR; TCRdb's version includes in-frame clones alone and lacks a portion of them. Of fewer than 200,000 clones listed, 83% were seen once; the top ten hold roughly 1.9%. The source material was peripheral blood. The receptors here all came from a woman aged 80 or older with acute or convalescent COVID-19. Both conserved end residues are part of each CDR3. Fields, in order: clone size, J gene, V gene, D gene, CDR3 DNA, CDR3 protein. The D gene is left open where the match is weak. A row's size may be missing; if present it is once, few, many or a size class.

NA,TRBJ2-7,TRBV18,TRBD1,TGTGCCAGCTCCCAGGGGACAGCCTCCTACGAGCAGTACTTC,CASSQGTASYEQYF
NA,TRBJ1-2,TRBV5-4,TRBD1,TGTGCCAGCAGCCGCGACAGGGTCCGAAACTATGGCTACACCTTC,CASSRDRVRNYGYTF
NA,TRBJ1-2,TRBV6-5,NA,TGTGCCAGCACAGCTAACTATGGCTACACCTTC,CASTANYGYTF
NA,TRBJ1-5,TRBV28,TRBD1,TGTGCCAGTTTTACAGGGGTTGGCAATCAGCCCCAGCATTTT,CASFTGVGNQPQHF
NA,TRBJ1-6,TRBV30,NA,TGTGCCTGGAGTGTGGACACTAATTCACCCCTCCACTTT,CAWSVDTNSPLHF
NA,TRBJ1-1,TRBV3-1/TRBV3-2,NA,TGTGCCAGCAGCCGACGGGAGTTCAACACTGAAGCTTTCTTT,CASSRREFNTEAFF
NA,TRBJ2-7,TRBV19,NA,TGTGCCAGTAGCACAGGGAGCGAGCAGTACTTC,CASSTGSEQYF
few,TRBJ2-7,TRBV29-1,TRBD2,TGCAGCGTTGTACTAGCGGGAATAACCTACGAGCAGTACTTC,CSVVLAGITYEQYF
NA,TRBJ2-3,TRBV7-9,TRBD1,TGTGCCAGCAGCTTAGGGGACAGGGGGCGAGGAGATACGCAGTATTTT,CASSLGDRGRGDTQYF
NA,TRBJ2-5,TRBV3-1/TRBV3-2,TRBD1,TGTGCCAGCAGCCAAGGTGGGACAGGGGTCTCGGAGACCCAGTACTTC,CASSQGGTGVSETQYF
NA,TRBJ1-1,TRBV12-3/TRBV12-4,TRBD1,TGTGCCAGCAGAAATGTAGGACAGGCTGAAGCTTTCTTT,CASRNVGQAEAFF
NA,TRBJ1-6,TRBV5-6,NA,TGTGCCAGCGCTGCAGGAATTAATTCACCCCTCCACTTT,CASAAGINSPLHF
NA,TRBJ2-6,TRBV10-1,NA,TGCGCCAGCAGACCCCTCCGGTCAGACAGCTCTGGGGCCAACGTCCTGACTTTC,CASRPLRSDSSGANVLTF
NA,TRBJ2-7,TRBV12-3/TRBV12-4,TRBD1,TGTGCCAGCAGTTTCTCAGGGGGCAACGAGCAGTACTTC,CASSFSGGNEQYF
NA,TRBJ1-5,TRBV2,NA,TGTGCCAGCAGTGAGACGACAGTAGGCAATCAGCCCCAGCATTTT,CASSETTVGNQPQHF
once,TRBJ1-5,TRBV7-2,TRBD1,TGTGCCAGCAGCTTAGGAATGAGGGGGCATCCCCAGCATTTT,CASSLGMRGHPQHF
few,TRBJ2-1,TRBV6-6,NA,TGTGCCAGCAGTTACGGAGCGCTAAACAATGAGCAGTTCTTC,CASSYGALNNEQFF
NA,TRBJ2-1,TRBV10-3,TRBD1,TGTGCCATCAGATCGGACAGGGGTAAGGATGAGCAGTTCTTC,CAIRSDRGKDEQFF
NA,TRBJ2-7,TRBV6-5,NA,TGTGCCAGCAGTTTAGCAGCCACCTACGAGCAGTACTTC,CASSLAATYEQYF
NA,TRBJ2-7,TRBV5-1,TRBD2,TGCGCCAGCAGCTTGGTACTAGCGGGGGACTACGAGCAGTACTTC,CASSLVLAGDYEQYF
NA,TRBJ2-4,TRBV30,TRBD2,TGTGCCTGGAGTGTATTGGCTAGCGGGGGGAAATACTTC,CAWSVLASGGKYF
NA,TRBJ2-3,TRBV11-2,NA,TGTGCCAGCAGCTTAGGCGGGGGCGGCACAGATACGCAGTATTTT,CASSLGGGGTDTQYF
once,TRBJ1-6,TRBV5-4,TRBD1,TGTGCCAGCAGCTTGGGACAGGGCTCCTATAATTCACCCCTCCACTTT,CASSLGQGSYNSPLHF
NA,TRBJ1-2,TRBV19,NA,TGTGCCAGTAGTATAGATATAAACCTCGCCAGGGGTGCTCTTAAGAAGATAACTAACTATGGCTACACCTTC,CASSIDINLARGALKKITNYGYTF